This TCR beta chain is from a study of vaccination and CD4 T cells after COVID-19. Scientists ran DNA taken from cultured CD4+ T cells through the Oncomine TCR Beta short-read assay for sequencing. MiXCR, run by TCRdb on the PCR reads, gives a single entry per CDR3 protein. The sample shows more than 20,000 distinct CDR3 sequences, 65% to 80% of them seen only once. The CDR3 covers 17 residues. The V end was cut by 3 bases, the J end by 5 bases, with 20 bases between. Germline V gene lookup returns CDR1 MNHEY and CDR2 SMNVEV (reference sequence). A word on this clonotype: Its antigen is still unknown.

Treatment reported: roughly 11-day PBMC culture with coronavirus spike peptide pools or control peptides (ViraFEST assay). The V gene is TRBV27, the J gene TRBJ2-1; D ambiguous. Input material: CD4+ T cells from blood, cultured in vitro. The receptor's source is a human donor who had recovered from COVID-19. This CDR3 reads CASSFRLTSTENNEQFF. CDR3 DNA sequence: TGTGCCAGCAGTTTCCGCCTAACCTCGACGGAAAACAATGAGCAGTTCTTC.